This TCR beta chain was identified in a study of CD4+ T cells in melanoma. Germline loops: CDR1 SGHAT, CDR2 FQNNGV. With 0 bases removed from V and 2 bases from J, the gap between germline ends came to 11 bases. The length of the CDR3 is 15 residues. As regards this clone: Its antigen remains unidentified.

Study-level results: Neoantigen-specific CD4+ T cells in melanoma reportedly had diverse differentiation states. CD8+ T cell, macrophage and B cell function reportedly correlated with neoantigen-specific CD4+ T cells.

Using immunoSEQ multiplex PCR, the repertoire was profiled, and TCRdb retains in-frame clones only, with some absent. Of some 12,000 clones in the sample, more than 60% are singletons; the top ten hold roughly 8.6%. Source material: cells from a culture (not recorded whether cultured in vitro). The chain couples TRBV11-2 to TRBJ2-7; a possible D gene is TRBD2 (6 bases). This clonotype originated in a human donor with melanoma. CDR3 residues: CASSLEVGGPYEQYF. CDR3 DNA sequence: TGTGCCAGCAGCTTAGAGGTGGGGGGACCCTACGAGCAGTACTTC. Full variable domain (outside the CDR3, taken from reference TRBV11-2 and TRBJ2-7): EAGVAQSPRYKIIEKRQSVAFWCNPISGHATLYWYQQILGQGPKLLIQFQNNGVVDDSQLPKDRFSAERLKGVDSTLKIQPAKLEDSAVYLCASSLEVGGPYEQYFGPGTRLTVT.